The clone carrying this T cell receptor beta chain has more than one count but fewer than ten. Genomic DNA, the template, was used for profiling of the TCR beta VDJ and CDR3. From the reads, TCRdb called clonotypes with MiXCR, one entry per CDR3 protein. Among about 190,000 distinct CDR3 sequences listed, about 53% were seen once. The data were obtained in a study of CD8+CD57+ T cells in acquired aplastic anemia. The sequencing input was sorted CD4+, CD8+, or CD8+CD57+ T cells (not recorded which) from PBMCs. The receptor comes from a human donor in good health, serving as a control.

The CDR3 reads CASSPPNGARRANVLTF. The CDR3 bases are TGTGCCAGCTCACCACCGAATGGGGCAAGAAGGGCCAACGTCCTGACTTTC. V usage is TRBV18 and J usage is TRBJ2-6, with TRBD1 as a possible D gene (5 bases). The CDR3 contains 17 residues. The V end was cut by 0 bases, the J end by 5 bases, with 14 bases between. Per the germline V gene, CDR1 is KGHSH and CDR2 is LQKENI. The variable domain in full, completed from reference TRBV18 and TRBJ2-6, reads NAGVMQNPRHLVRRRGQEARLRCSPMKGHSHVYWYRQLPEEGLKFMVYLQKENIIDESGMPKERFSAEFPKEGPSILRIQQVVRGDSAAYFCASSPPNGARRANVLTFGAGSRLTVL.